There are a few counts of the clone carrying this TCR beta chain. Uncontrolled infection, other autoimmune disease, pregnancy or lactation barred patients from enrollment. These data belong to a study of T cells in Graves' hyperthyroidism and ophthalmopathy. Germline loops: CDR1 SQVTM, CDR2 ANQGSEA. The ends were cut back, 4 bases at V and 3 bases at J, with 18 bases in the middle. The CDR3 has 15 amino acids. Using RNA transcripts as the source, TCR beta CDR3 regions were amplified. First-round RT-PCR of the TCR CDR3 relied on the HTBI primer set. Each CDR3 protein gets one entry after TCRdb re-called the multiplex PCR reads with MiXCR. The sample shows more than 500,000 distinct CDR3 sequences, about 15% of them seen only once.

This chain links TRBV29-1 with TRBJ1-1; D call uncertain. Material for sequencing was blood. The sequence was obtained from a woman under 40 with Graves' ophthalmopathy. The CDR3 spells CSVGVARNWDTEAFF. DNA of the CDR3: TGCAGCGTTGGCGTGGCCCGTAACTGGGACACTGAAGCTTTCTTT.